These T cell receptor beta chains were read from a single sample in a study of T cell responses to AZD1222 COVID-19 vaccine. Method: immunoSEQ multiplex PCR; TCRdb's copy keeps in-frame clones and lacks some. There are 85,000 to 110,000 clones in the sample; around 92% occur only once, and under 50% lies in the top ten. The sequenced sample was peripheral blood, obtained on day 0 of AZD1222 vaccination. All receptors come from an adult in good health. Both conserved end residues are trimmed from each CDR3. Each record gives: CDR3 protein, J gene, V gene.

CDR3aa: ASSPREGNTGELF
j_gene: TRBJ2-2
v_gene: TRBV19

CDR3aa: ASSLGTSGFTDTQY
j_gene: TRBJ2-3
v_gene: TRBV7-2

CDR3aa: ASSGGDTGELF
j_gene: TRBJ2-2
v_gene: TRBV5-1

CDR3aa: ASSFRFITDTQY
j_gene: TRBJ2-3
v_gene: TRBV27

CDR3aa: ASSLGTSVPEQY
j_gene: TRBJ2-7
v_gene: TRBV7-2

CDR3aa: SASSGSFGQPQH
j_gene: TRBJ1-5
v_gene: TRBV20-1

CDR3aa: ASSQVEAEPQH
j_gene: TRBJ1-5
v_gene: TRBV4-2

CDR3aa: ASSLEGAGELF
j_gene: TRBJ2-2
v_gene: TRBV5-1

CDR3aa: ASSLGTGYNQPQH
j_gene: TRBJ1-5
v_gene: TRBV5-1

CDR3aa: ASSVGSNQPQH
j_gene: TRBJ1-5
v_gene: TRBV9

CDR3aa: ASSLGGLGTDTQY
j_gene: TRBJ2-3
v_gene: TRBV7-2

CDR3aa: ASSPGTNTEAF
j_gene: TRBJ1-1
v_gene: TRBV27

CDR3aa: ASSKVGGRWTYEQY
j_gene: TRBJ2-7
v_gene: TRBV21-1

CDR3aa: ASSVSPGNYNEQF
j_gene: TRBJ2-1
v_gene: TRBV9

CDR3aa: ASTLGGHGNTIY
j_gene: TRBJ1-3
v_gene: TRBV6-5

CDR3aa: ASSLAEGNYGYT
j_gene: TRBJ1-2
v_gene: TRBV7-9

CDR3aa: ASSFGQLIEAEQF
j_gene: TRBJ2-1
v_gene: TRBV18

CDR3aa: ASIGGYSGNTIY
j_gene: TRBJ1-3
v_gene: TRBV28

CDR3aa: ASSLWAGGHEQY
j_gene: TRBJ2-7
v_gene: TRBV28

CDR3aa: ASSPVMRVSTEAF
j_gene: TRBJ1-1
v_gene: TRBV7-2

CDR3aa: SVEIDGGPTDTQY
j_gene: TRBJ2-3
v_gene: TRBV29-1

CDR3aa: ASSLTIANEQF
j_gene: TRBJ2-1
v_gene: TRBV5-5